Listed below are T cell receptor beta chains from one sample, sequenced in a study of T cell responses to AZD1222 COVID-19 vaccine. Produced via immunoSEQ multiplex PCR; TCRdb's table is partial and in-frame only. This table has about 120,000 clones, approximately 94% appearing once. The sequencing here drew on peripheral blood, taken 28 days after the second AZD1222 dose. These receptors all come from an adult who received the AZD1222 COVID-19 vaccine. CDR3s include the opening cysteine and the closing phenylalanine or tryptophan. A D gene is named only where the DNA matches it firmly. Clone size is stated in some rows and not others, as once, few, many or a class when expanded.

V gene,J gene,clone size,D gene,CDR3 DNA,CDR3 protein
TRBV7-8,TRBJ1-4,.,.,TGTGCCAGCAGCTTACAGGGATGGGGTGAAAAACTGTTTTTT,CASSLQGWGEKLFF
TRBV6-5,TRBJ1-2,.,.,TGTGCCAGCACCCCGGGAATAAACTATGGCTACACCTTC,CASTPGINYGYTF
TRBV6-6,TRBJ1-2,.,TRBD1,TGTGCCAGCAGTGGGACAGACTATGGCTACACCTTC,CASSGTDYGYTF
TRBV6-5,TRBJ2-5,.,TRBD1,TGTGCCAGCAGGACAGGGAAAGAGACCCAGTACTTC,CASRTGKETQYF
TRBV10-2,TRBJ2-5,once,.,TGCGCCAGCTCCCCAGGAGGGGGGCGCGGAGAGACCCAGTACTTC,CASSPGGGRGETQYF
TRBV10-1,TRBJ2-3,.,.,TGCGCCAGCAGTGAGAATGTGGGCACAGATACGCAGTATTTT,CASSENVGTDTQYF
TRBV6-5,TRBJ2-5,.,.,TGTGCCAGCACCCGGCAGGGTCAAGAGACCCAGTACTTC,CASTRQGQETQYF
TRBV6-4,TRBJ2-1,.,TRBD2,TGTGCCAGCAGTCGAGCGGGAGGGCCAAGGAATGAGCAGTTCTTC,CASSRAGGPRNEQFF
TRBV19,TRBJ1-6,.,TRBD1,TGTGCCAGTAGTATAGATGGTACAGGGGGCTTCAGGAATTCACCCCTCCACTTT,CASSIDGTGGFRNSPLHF
TRBV11-3,TRBJ2-3,once,.,TGTGCCAGCAGCTTAGTACCAGATACGCAGTATTTT,CASSLVPDTQYF
TRBV19,TRBJ1-2,.,.,TGTGCCAGTAACTCTGGGGGGACTAACTATGGCTACACCTTC,CASNSGGTNYGYTF
TRBV19,TRBJ2-5,.,.,TGTGCCAGTAGTGCCGGGACTCCTACTCCCCGGGAGACCCAGTACTTC,CASSAGTPTPRETQYF
TRBV7-8,TRBJ1-1,.,.,TGTGCCAGCAGCTTTCTTGGAGGCTCTCCTGAAGCTTTCTTT,CASSFLGGSPEAFF
TRBV7-8,TRBJ1-2,.,TRBD1,TGTGCCAGCAGCCCACGGACAGGGGGGACCTATGGCTACACCTTC,CASSPRTGGTYGYTF
TRBV5-1,TRBJ2-3,.,TRBD2,TGCGCCAGCAGCTCCGGACTAGCGGGAACGGGGACTATCGCAGATACGCAGTATTTT,CASSSGLAGTGTIADTQYF
TRBV6-8,TRBJ2-3,.,.,TGTGCCTGCTCCAGGGAGGTGTCGGGGGATACGCAGTATTTT,CACSREVSGDTQYF
TRBV6-6,TRBJ2-7,.,TRBD2,TGTGCCAGCACCCTTAGCGGGGGGACCTACGAGCAGTACTTC,CASTLSGGTYEQYF
TRBV10-3,TRBJ1-3,.,.,TGTGCCATCAATAGAGGGGAAGACACCATATATTTT,CAINRGEDTIYF
TRBV5-4,TRBJ1-1,.,.,TGTGCCAGCAGCTTTCAGTTTACGAACACTGAAGCTTTCTTT,CASSFQFTNTEAFF
TRBV5-4,TRBJ2-3,few,.,TGTGCCAGCAGCTTGTATGGGGGGACAGATACGCAGTATTTT,CASSLYGGTDTQYF
TRBV20-1,TRBJ2-3,.,.,TGCAGTGCTAGTCCAGCGGGCGCTAGCACAGATACGCAGTATTTT,CSASPAGASTDTQYF
TRBV6-2/TRBV6-3,TRBJ1-2,.,.,TGTGCCAGCAGTTACGTACAGGAGTTCTATGGCTACACCTTC,CASSYVQEFYGYTF
TRBV5-1,TRBJ2-6,.,.,TGCGCCAGCAGCTTGGATGGTAAGGCAAGCTCTGGGGCCAACGTCCTGACTTTC,CASSLDGKASSGANVLTF
TRBV4-1,TRBJ2-3,.,.,TGCGCCAGCAGCCAAGGGGGGCGTCAGTCCACAGATACGCAGTATTTT,CASSQGGRQSTDTQYF
TRBV20-1,TRBJ1-3,.,.,TGCAGTGCTAGTGTTGGGGGGCTTGGAAACACCATATATTTT,CSASVGGLGNTIYF
TRBV14,TRBJ1-6,.,.,TGTGCCAGCAGCCCCGGCCAGGGGATTAATTCACCCCTCCACTTT,CASSPGQGINSPLHF
TRBV19,TRBJ2-5,.,TRBD2,TGTGCCAGTAGTACGGGGTGGGGAGGGCAAGAGACCCAGTACTTC,CASSTGWGGQETQYF
TRBV6-1,TRBJ2-7,.,TRBD2,TGTGCCAGCAGTGGGCTAGCGGGGGCTATCTTATCCGAGCAGTACTTC,CASSGLAGAILSEQYF
TRBV5-1,TRBJ1-6,.,.,TGCGCCAGCAGCCCCGACGGTAGCTCCTATAATTCACCCCTCCACTTT,CASSPDGSSYNSPLHF
TRBV5-5,TRBJ2-3,.,TRBD1,TGTGCCAGCAGCTTGCGAACGACAGGGGCCGCAGATACGCAGTATTTT,CASSLRTTGAADTQYF
TRBV6-2/TRBV6-3,TRBJ2-2,.,.,TGTGCCAGCAGTTACTCGCTCAACGCCGGGGAGCTGTTTTTT,CASSYSLNAGELFF
TRBV24-1,TRBJ2-3,.,.,TGTGCCACCAGTGGGAGGGACGAAAGGGGGGCCACAGATACGCAGTATTTT,CATSGRDERGATDTQYF
TRBV7-2,TRBJ2-7,.,TRBD2,TGTGCCAGCAGCACCGGACTAGCGGAATACGAGCAGTACTTC,CASSTGLAEYEQYF
TRBV5-1,TRBJ1-2,.,.,TGCGCCAGCAGCCCCACGACCGAAAACTATGGCTACACCTTC,CASSPTTENYGYTF
TRBV4-1,TRBJ1-2,.,TRBD1,TGCGCCAGCAGCCAAGAGTCGACAGGGGCCAACTATGGCTACACCTTC,CASSQESTGANYGYTF
TRBV18,TRBJ2-5,.,.,TGTGCCAGCTCACCACCGACCCAAGAGACCCAGTACTTC,CASSPPTQETQYF
TRBV7-8,TRBJ1-5,.,.,TGTGCCAGCAGTTCTTATAGCAATCAGCCCCAGCATTTT,CASSSYSNQPQHF
TRBV13,TRBJ2-1,.,.,TGTGCCAGCACCGGGCCAGGGGTCGAGCAGTTCTTC,CASTGPGVEQFF
TRBV7-7,TRBJ2-2,.,TRBD2,TGTGCTAGCAGCTTGGCCCTAGCGGGGTTCGGAGGGGAGCTGTTTTTT,CASSLALAGFGGELFF
TRBV11-2,TRBJ2-2,.,.,TGTGCCAGCAGCTTCTCTGGCACCGGGGAGCTGTTTTTT,CASSFSGTGELFF
TRBV11-2,TRBJ2-5,.,.,TGTGCCAGCAGCCGAGTCTTGGAGACCCAGTACTTC,CASSRVLETQYF
TRBV11-1,TRBJ2-4,.,.,TGTGCCAGCAGCCCACATCCCATGGGGGCCAAAAACATTCAGTACTTC,CASSPHPMGAKNIQYF
TRBV7-2,TRBJ1-2,.,.,TGTGCCAGCAGCTTCGCGGGGGGCCGGGATGGCTACACCTTC,CASSFAGGRDGYTF
TRBV4-2,TRBJ2-5,.,.,TGTGCCAGCAGTCAGTATGAGAAAGAGACCCAGTACTTC,CASSQYEKETQYF
TRBV4-1,TRBJ2-3,once,TRBD2,TGCGCCAGCAGCCAGGCCCCTAGCGGTTTCCCAGATACGCAGTATTTT,CASSQAPSGFPDTQYF
TRBV7-6,TRBJ1-1,.,.,TGTGCCAGCAGCTTAGCGCGGGGGGACTTTAACACTGAAGCTTTCTTT,CASSLARGDFNTEAFF
TRBV3-1/TRBV3-2,TRBJ2-3,.,TRBD2,TGTGCCAGCAGCCAAGCCAAGGGGGGACTAGTTCAGGATACGCAGTATTTT,CASSQAKGGLVQDTQYF
TRBV6-4,TRBJ1-6,.,.,TGTGCCAGCAGTGATTTAAAGAATTCACCCCTCCACTTT,CASSDLKNSPLHF
TRBV14,TRBJ2-7,once,.,TGTGCCAGCAGCCTCCTCGCGGGGGGACAGCGGCACTTC,CASSLLAGGQRHF
TRBV12-3/TRBV12-4,TRBJ1-2,few,.,TGTGCCAGCAGTTTGTCACTTAACTATGGCTACACCTTC,CASSLSLNYGYTF
TRBV9,TRBJ1-1,.,TRBD1,TGTGCCAGCAGCGTAGATGGGTCGACAGGGGCGGAATCTGAAGCTTTCTTT,CASSVDGSTGAESEAFF
TRBV6-1,TRBJ1-6,.,.,TGTGCCAGCAGTGCTTGGCGCTCCTATAATTCACCCCTCCACTTT,CASSAWRSYNSPLHF
TRBV6-2/TRBV6-3,TRBJ1-1,.,.,TGTGCCAGCAGTTACGGAAGGGAAGCTTTCTTT,CASSYGREAFF
TRBV3-1/TRBV3-2,TRBJ2-3,.,TRBD2,TGTGCCAGCGCATCTAGCGGTTCAGATACGCAGTATTTT,CASASSGSDTQYF